One and the same sample provided the 7 T cell receptor beta chains below, sequenced in a study of tissue T cells after allogeneic stem cell transplantation. This table comes from immunoSEQ multiplex PCR, and its TCRdb copy is limited to in-frame clones, with some not included. The sample carries roughly 51,000 clones, approximately 70% recorded once. Sequenced material: sorted cells pooled from one or two spleens. The receptors were sampled from a pool of C57BL/6 mice in good health.

About this clone itself: The gene symbols are mouse symbols. The read is 1 residue too short to cover the CDR3 end, so that end is filled in from the germline J gene. The chain is built from TRBV13-2 and TRBJ2-3; 7 bases align to TRBD1. V was clipped by 0 bases and J by 0 bases; unmatched bases: 4. Germline V gene sequence: CDR1 NNHNN, CDR2 SYGAGS (reference sequence). The CDR3 totals 16 residues. CDR3 DNA, as far as it was read: TGTGCCAGCGGTGATGCGACAGGGTCTAGTGCAGAAACGCTGTAT. It yields the protein CASGDATGSSAETLY. Given in full, the CDR3 is CASGDATGSSAETLYF.

This clone occurred a few times. Mouse names are used for the genes. The observed sequence ends 1 residue before the CDR3 terminus, with the missing tail filled in from the germline J gene. The V and J genes are TRBV24 and TRBJ1-4, with 7 bases aligning to TRBD1. Germline CDR1 and CDR2: KGHTA and FRNEEI. The CDR3 is 16 amino acids. Trimming took 1 base from V and 1 from J; bases not matched to a gene: 3. The covered CDR3 bases are TGTGCCAGCAGTCTGTCACAGGGGCGTTCCAACGAAAGATTATTT. The encoded protein is CASSLSQGRSNERLF. The whole CDR3 sequence reads CASSLSQGRSNERLFF.

For this clone: Mouse gene names and germline throughout. Here the CDR3 reads CASSPSGQNTLYF. The sequenced CDR3 bases are TGTGCCAGCAGCCCCTCGGGGCAAAACACCTTGTAC. The V call is TRBV3, the J call TRBJ2-4; no firm D call. The read terminates 1 residue ahead of where the CDR3 ends, so the germline J gene completes it. V shed 5 bases and J shed 3 bases, with 9 bases lying between them. The germline V gene has CDR1 SNHLY and CDR2 FYNGKV (reference sequence). The CDR3 is 13 residues long. The variable domain in full, with the rest retrieved from reference TRBV3 and TRBJ2-4, is GPKVLQIPSHQIIDMGQMVTLNCDPVSNHLYFYWYKQILGQQMEFLVNFYNGKVMEKSKLFKDQFSVERPDGSYFTLKIQPTALEDSAVYFCASSPSGQNTLYFGAGTRLSVL.

Comments on this clone: The listed genes are named as in mouse. Read coverage stops 1 residue before the CDR3 terminus; the germline J gene supplies the remainder. The chain has TRBV2 and TRBJ1-1; D perhaps matches TRBD1 (6 bases). The ends were cut back, 0 bases at V and 1 base at J, with 9 bases in the middle. Germline V gene data show CDR1 as LGHNA and CDR2 as YSYQKL. CDR3 length: 15 amino acids. CDR3 bases read: TGTGCCAGCAGCCAAGATCGCAGGGGAAACACAGAAGTCTTC. This codes for CASSQDRRGNTEVF. The CDR3 in its entirety is CASSQDRRGNTEVFF.

As for this clone: Any gene name here is a mouse gene name. The read comes to an end 1 residue before the CDR3 does, leaving the germline J gene to fill in the end. This chain connects TRBV13-2 to TRBJ2-7; D is uncertain. From germline, CDR1 is NNHNN and CDR2 SYGAGS (reference sequence). Trimming took off 2 bases at V and 3 bases at J, with 6 bases between the two ends. CDR3 size: 12 residues. The CDR3 bases that were read are TGTGCCAGCGGTGAACACAACTATGAACAGTAC. Amino acid sequence: CASGEHNYEQY. The complete CDR3 reads CASGEHNYEQYF.

With respect to this clone: The gene names given are mouse names. From the germline J gene comes the end of the CDR3, since the read stops 1 residue before it. The genes are TRBV17 and TRBJ1-2; unclear D gene. The CDR3 contains 15 residues. The germline V and J ends were trimmed by 1 base and 0 bases, with 9 bases remaining between them. Germline V gene sequence: CDR1 MNHDT, CDR2 YYDKIL. CDR3 in amino acids: CASSRVGSANSDYTF. The CDR3 bases that were read are TGTGCTAGCAGTAGAGTGGGGTCTGCAAACTCCGACTACACC.

In regard to this clone: Gene labels here are mouse ones. The read terminates 1 residue before the CDR3 end, so the remaining end is supplied by the germline J gene. The V and J genes are TRBV13-3 and TRBJ2-1; TRBD2 matches 9 bases. Germline loops: CDR1 NNHDY, CDR2 SYVADS. CDR3 length: 15 amino acids. J was trimmed by 6 bases and V by 5 bases; bases with no gene match: 9. The sequenced CDR3 bases are TGTGCCAGCAGCCCTGACTGGGGGCGTTTTGCTGAGCAGTTC. Its protein is CASSPDWGRFAEQF. The entire CDR3 reads CASSPDWGRFAEQFF.